This TCR beta chain was recovered during a study of response to subunit inactivated influenza vaccine (dated by TCRdb to the late 2010s). For the study in its entirety: The study used deep quantitative T cell receptor repertoire profiling to track responses to a trivalent subunit inactivated influenza vaccine. Study-wide conclusions, independent of this receptor: The authors suggested that each seasonal influenza vaccination may recruit only a limited number of new T cells.

The CDR1 and CDR2 encoded by the germline V gene (reference sequence) are SGHKS and YYEKEE. The junction carries 18 bases between V and J, which are trimmed by 4 bases and 11 bases respectively. The CDR3, cysteine through phenylalanine, is 13 amino acids long. Only the CDR3 portion is preserved as DNA: 39 bases, with reading frame beginning at the first base. Libraries were constructed by RT-PCR. Data came from an Illumina HiSeq 2500. TCRdb reworked the public reads: Q25 trimming with fastp, MiXCR clone assembly, productive beta chains retained. All rows with the same CDR3 protein become a single entry with the most common DNA and genes. The sample table shows around 790,000 distinct CDR3 sequences, and 21% are seen once. The ten largest account for about 10% of the sample. This clonotype was seen a few times. The antigen it binds to is not known. Qualities for individual bases were not recorded, and no much larger clone is one base off.

The receptor comes from a man aged 50 to 59 who received an inactivated influenza vaccine. Donor details come from another sample of the same person, matched by shared clones. Material: PBMCs from blood, obtained less than 6 days after vaccination. This sequence uses TRBV5-5 and TRBJ2-5; the D call could be TRBD1 or TRBD2, with each sharing 5 bases. The DNA is as follows: TGTGCCAGCAGCGGGGGTATAGGTACCGTACAGTACTTC. It translates as CASSGGIGTVQYF. Extended through the reference TRBV5-5 and TRBJ2-5 proteins, this CDR3 yields the full variable domain: DAGVTQSPTHLIKTRGQQVTLRCSPISGHKSVSWYQQVLGQGPQFIFQYYEKEERGRGNFPDRFSARQFPNYSSELNVNALLLGDSALYLCASSGGIGTVQYFGPGTRLLVL.